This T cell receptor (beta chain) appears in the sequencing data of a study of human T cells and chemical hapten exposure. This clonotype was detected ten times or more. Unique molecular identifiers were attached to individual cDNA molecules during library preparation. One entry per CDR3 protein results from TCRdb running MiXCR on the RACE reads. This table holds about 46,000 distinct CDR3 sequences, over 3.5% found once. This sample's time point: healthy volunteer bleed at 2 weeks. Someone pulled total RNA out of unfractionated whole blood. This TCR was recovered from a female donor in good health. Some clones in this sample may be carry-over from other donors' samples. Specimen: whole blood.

CDR3 in amino acids: CASSLPRLAGANIYNEQFF. In DNA, the CDR3 is TGTGCCAGCAGCTTACCTAGGCTAGCGGGGGCCAACATCTACAATGAGCAGTTCTTC. V is TRBV7-9 and J is TRBJ2-1; 10 bases are a match to TRBD2. The CDR3 consists of 19 residues. The V gene's germline CDR1 is SEHNR and CDR2 FQNEAQ (reference sequence). V dropped 2 bases and J dropped 3; count of bases not matched to a gene: 13.